The entry that follows covers one T cell receptor beta chain sequence. Authors' analysis steps: Using reference gene primer amplification, nucleated cell counts were estimated. Repertoires were generated with immunoSEQ multiplex PCR, while TCRdb's copy carries only in-frame clones and drops some. That table supplies the V and J calls and clone size; D and trimming were determined from the DNA. This sample has 300,000 to 400,000 clones, with around 89% found just once. The sample comes from a study of blood T cell repertoires in COVID-19. In terms of age and location, participants ranged from roughly 18 to 90 years and lived in approximately 24 US areas. Donors were grouped by their self-reported clinical history. The V gene's germline CDR1 is KGHSH and CDR2 LQKENI. CDR3 length: 16 amino acids. V dropped 5 bases and J dropped 2; count of bases not matched to a gene: 6.

The chain combines TRBV18 with TRBJ2-3, with 11 bases that match TRBD2. Sequencing used PBMCs or T cells enriched from blood (not recorded which). This clonotype was obtained from a woman aged 25 to 39 with acute COVID-19. The CDR3: CASSETSGELTDTQYF. The CDR3 DNA sequence: TGTGCCAGCTCAGAGACTAGCGGGGAGCTCACAGATACGCAGTATTTT.